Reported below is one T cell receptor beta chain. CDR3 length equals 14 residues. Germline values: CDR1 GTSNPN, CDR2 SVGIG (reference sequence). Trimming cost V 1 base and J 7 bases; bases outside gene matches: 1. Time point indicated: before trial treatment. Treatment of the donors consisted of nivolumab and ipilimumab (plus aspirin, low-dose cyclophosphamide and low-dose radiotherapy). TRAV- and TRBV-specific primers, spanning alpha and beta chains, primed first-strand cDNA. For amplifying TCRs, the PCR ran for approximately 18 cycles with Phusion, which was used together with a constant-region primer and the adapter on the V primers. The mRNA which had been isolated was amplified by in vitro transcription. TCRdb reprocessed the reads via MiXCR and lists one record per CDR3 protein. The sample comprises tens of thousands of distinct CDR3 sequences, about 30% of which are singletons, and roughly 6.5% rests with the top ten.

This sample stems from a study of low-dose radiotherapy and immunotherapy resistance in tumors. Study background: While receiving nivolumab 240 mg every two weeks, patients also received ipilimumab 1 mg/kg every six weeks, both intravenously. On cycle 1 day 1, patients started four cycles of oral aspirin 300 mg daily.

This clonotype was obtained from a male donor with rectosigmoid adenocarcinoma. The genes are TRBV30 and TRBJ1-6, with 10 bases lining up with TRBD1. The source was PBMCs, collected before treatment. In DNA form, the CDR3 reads TGTGCCTGGAGTGCGGGACAGGGGAATTCACCCCTCCACTTT. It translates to CAWSAGQGNSPLHF.